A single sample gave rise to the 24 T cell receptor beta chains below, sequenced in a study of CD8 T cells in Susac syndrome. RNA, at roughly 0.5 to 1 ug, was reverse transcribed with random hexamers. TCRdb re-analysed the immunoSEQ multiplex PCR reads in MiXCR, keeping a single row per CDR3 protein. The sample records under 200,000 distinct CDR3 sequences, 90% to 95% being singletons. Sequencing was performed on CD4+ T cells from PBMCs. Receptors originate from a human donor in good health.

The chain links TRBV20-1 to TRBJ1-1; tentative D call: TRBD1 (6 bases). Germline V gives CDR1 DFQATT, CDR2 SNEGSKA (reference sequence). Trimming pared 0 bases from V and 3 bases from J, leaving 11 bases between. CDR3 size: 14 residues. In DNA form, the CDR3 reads TGCAGTGCTAGAGATATTTCAGGGGACACTGAAGCTTTCTTT. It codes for CSARDISGDTEAFF.

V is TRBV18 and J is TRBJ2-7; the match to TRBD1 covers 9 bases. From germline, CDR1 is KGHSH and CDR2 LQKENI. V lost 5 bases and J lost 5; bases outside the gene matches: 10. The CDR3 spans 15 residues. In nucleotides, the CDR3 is TGTGCCAGCTCAGGTACCGGGACAGGGATCGACGAGCAGTACTTC. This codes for CASSGTGTGIDEQYF.

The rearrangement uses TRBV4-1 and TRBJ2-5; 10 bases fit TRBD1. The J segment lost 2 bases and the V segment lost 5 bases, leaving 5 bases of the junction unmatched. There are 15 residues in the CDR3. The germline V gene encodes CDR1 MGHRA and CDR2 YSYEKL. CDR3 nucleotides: TGCGCCAGCAGCGAACGGGACAGGGGTCAAGAGACCCAGTACTTC. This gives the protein CASSERDRGQETQYF.

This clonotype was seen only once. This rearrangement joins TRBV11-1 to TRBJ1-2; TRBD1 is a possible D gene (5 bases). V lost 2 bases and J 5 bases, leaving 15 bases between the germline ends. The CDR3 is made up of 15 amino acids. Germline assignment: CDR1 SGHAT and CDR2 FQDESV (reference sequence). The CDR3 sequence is CASSLFSEGRYGYTF. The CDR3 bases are TGTGCCAGCAGCTTATTCTCCGAGGGGAGATATGGCTACACCTTC.

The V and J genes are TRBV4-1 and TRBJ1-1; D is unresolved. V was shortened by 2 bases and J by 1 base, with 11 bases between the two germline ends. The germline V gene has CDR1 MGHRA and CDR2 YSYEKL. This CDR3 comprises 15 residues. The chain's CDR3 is CASSQPRRGNTEAFF. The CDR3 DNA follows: TGCGCCAGCAGCCAACCTAGGCGGGGGAACACTGAAGCTTTCTTT.

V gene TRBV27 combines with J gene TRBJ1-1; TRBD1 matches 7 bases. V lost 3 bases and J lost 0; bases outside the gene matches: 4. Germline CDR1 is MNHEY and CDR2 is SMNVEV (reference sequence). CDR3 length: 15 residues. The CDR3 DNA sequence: TGTGCCAGCAGTTTCGACAGGGCCTTGAACACTGAAGCTTTCTTT. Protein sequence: CASSFDRALNTEAFF.

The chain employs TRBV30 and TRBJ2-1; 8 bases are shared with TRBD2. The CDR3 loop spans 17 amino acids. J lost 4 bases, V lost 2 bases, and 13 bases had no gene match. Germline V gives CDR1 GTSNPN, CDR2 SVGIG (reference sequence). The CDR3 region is CAWSKFRLAGTYNEQFF. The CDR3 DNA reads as TGTGCCTGGAGTAAATTTCGCCTAGCGGGCACATACAATGAGCAGTTCTTC.

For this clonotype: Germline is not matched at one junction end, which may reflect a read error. CDR3 protein: CASSLALWQAQSF. The CDR3 coding sequence is TGTGCCAGCAGCTTAGCGCTGTGGCAGGCCCAATCGTTT. The rearrangement uses TRBV7-8 and TRBJ1-4, with D unresolved. Germline V CDR1 and CDR2: SGHVS, FQNEAQ. The CDR3 is made up of 13 amino acids.

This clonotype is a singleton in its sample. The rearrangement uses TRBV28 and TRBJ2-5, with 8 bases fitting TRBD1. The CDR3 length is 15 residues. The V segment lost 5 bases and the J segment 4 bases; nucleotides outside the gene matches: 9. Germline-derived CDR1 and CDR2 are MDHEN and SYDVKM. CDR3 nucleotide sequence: TGTGCCAGCAGTCTCCTGGGGACAGGAGGAGAGACCCAGTACTTC. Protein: CASSLLGTGGETQYF.

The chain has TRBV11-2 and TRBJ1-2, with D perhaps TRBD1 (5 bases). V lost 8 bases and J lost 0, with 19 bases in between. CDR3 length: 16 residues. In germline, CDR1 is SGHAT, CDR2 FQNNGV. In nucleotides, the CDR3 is TGTGCCAGCCACCCCTTGTCGGGGGGACCTAACTATGGCTACACCTTC. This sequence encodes CASHPLSGGPNYGYTF. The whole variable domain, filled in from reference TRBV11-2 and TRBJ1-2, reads EAGVAQSPRYKIIEKRQSVAFWCNPISGHATLYWYQQILGQGPKLLIQFQNNGVVDDSQLPKDRFSAERLKGVDSTLKIQPAKLEDSAVYLCASHPLSGGPNYGYTFGSGTRLTVV.

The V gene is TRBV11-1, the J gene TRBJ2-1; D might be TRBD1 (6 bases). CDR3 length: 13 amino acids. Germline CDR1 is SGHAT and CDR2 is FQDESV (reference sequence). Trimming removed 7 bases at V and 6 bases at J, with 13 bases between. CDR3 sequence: CASTAGDGNEQFF. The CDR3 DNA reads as TGTGCCAGCACAGCAGGGGATGGCAATGAGCAGTTCTTC.

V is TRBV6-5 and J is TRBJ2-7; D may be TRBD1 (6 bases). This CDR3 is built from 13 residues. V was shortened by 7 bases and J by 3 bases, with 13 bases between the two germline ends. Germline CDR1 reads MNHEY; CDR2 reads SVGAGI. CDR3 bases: TGTGCCAGCATCGATCAGACAGGCTACGAGCAGTACTTC. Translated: CASIDQTGYEQYF.

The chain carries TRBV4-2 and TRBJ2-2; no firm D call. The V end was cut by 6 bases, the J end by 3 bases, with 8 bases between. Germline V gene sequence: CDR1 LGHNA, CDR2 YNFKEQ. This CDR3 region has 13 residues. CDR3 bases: TGTGCCAGCAGACACACAGACACCGGGGAGCTGTTTTTT. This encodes CASRHTDTGELFF.

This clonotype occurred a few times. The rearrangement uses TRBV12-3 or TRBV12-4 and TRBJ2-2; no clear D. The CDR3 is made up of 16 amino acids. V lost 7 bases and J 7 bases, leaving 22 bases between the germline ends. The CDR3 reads CASMVPVRAGSGELFF. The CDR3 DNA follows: TGTGCCAGCATGGTCCCCGTAAGGGCCGGTAGCGGGGAGCTGTTTTTT.

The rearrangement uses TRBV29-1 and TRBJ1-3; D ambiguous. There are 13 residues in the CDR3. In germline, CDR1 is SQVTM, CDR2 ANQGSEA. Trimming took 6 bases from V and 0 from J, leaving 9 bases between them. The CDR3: CSVGLGSGNTIYF. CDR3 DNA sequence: TGCAGCGTGGGCCTGGGCTCTGGAAACACCATATATTTT.

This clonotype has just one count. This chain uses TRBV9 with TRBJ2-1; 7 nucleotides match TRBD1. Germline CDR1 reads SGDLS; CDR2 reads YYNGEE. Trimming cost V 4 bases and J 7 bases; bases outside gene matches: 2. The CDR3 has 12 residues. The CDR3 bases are TGTGCCAGCAGCTTCAGGGGGAATGAGCAGTTCTTC. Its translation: CASSFRGNEQFF.

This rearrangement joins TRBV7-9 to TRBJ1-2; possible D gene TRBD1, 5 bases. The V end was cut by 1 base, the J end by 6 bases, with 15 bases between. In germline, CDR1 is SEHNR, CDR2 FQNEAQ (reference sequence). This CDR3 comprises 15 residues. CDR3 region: CASSLDEGRTDGYTF. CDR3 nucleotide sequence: TGTGCCAGCAGCTTAGATGAGGGACGGACCGATGGCTACACCTTC.

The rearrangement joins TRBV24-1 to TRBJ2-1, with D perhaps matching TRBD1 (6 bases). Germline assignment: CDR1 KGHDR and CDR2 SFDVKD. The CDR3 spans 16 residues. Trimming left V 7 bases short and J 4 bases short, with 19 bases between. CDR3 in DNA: TGTGCCACCAGCACAGTTGGGGGACATCTATACAATGAGCAGTTCTTC. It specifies CATSTVGGHLYNEQFF.

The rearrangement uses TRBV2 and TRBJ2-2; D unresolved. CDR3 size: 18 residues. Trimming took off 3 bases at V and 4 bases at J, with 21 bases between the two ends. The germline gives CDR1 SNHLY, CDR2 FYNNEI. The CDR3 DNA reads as TGTGCCAGCAGTGATAGGCTACCAGATCGCCTTTCCACCGGGGAGCTGTTTTTT. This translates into CASSDRLPDRLSTGELFF.

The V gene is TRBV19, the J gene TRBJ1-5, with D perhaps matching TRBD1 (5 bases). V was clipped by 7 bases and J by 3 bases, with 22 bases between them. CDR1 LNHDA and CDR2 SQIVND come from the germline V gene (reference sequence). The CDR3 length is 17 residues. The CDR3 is CASTLLGTKGSNQPQHF. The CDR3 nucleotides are TGTGCCAGTACCCTATTGGGGACCAAGGGGTCCAATCAGCCCCAGCATTTT.

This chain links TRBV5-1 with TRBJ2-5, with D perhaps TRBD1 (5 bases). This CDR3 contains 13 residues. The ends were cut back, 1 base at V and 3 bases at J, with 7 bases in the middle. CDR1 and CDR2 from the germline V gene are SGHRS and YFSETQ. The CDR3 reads CASSLIREETQYF. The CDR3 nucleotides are TGCGCCAGCAGCTTGATCAGGGAAGAGACCCAGTACTTC.

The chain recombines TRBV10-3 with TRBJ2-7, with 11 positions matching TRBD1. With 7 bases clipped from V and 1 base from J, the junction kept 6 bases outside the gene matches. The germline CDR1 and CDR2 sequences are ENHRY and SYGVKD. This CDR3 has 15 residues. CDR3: CAINSRDRGSYEQYF. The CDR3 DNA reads TGTGCCATCAACAGCCGGGACAGGGGGTCCTACGAGCAGTACTTC.

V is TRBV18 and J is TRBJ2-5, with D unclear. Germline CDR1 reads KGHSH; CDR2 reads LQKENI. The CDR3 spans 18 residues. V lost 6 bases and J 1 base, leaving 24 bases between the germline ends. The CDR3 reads CASSPTKSGGTSQETQYF. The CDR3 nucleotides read TGTGCCAGCTCGCCGACCAAATCCGGCGGTACCTCCCAAGAGACCCAGTACTTC.

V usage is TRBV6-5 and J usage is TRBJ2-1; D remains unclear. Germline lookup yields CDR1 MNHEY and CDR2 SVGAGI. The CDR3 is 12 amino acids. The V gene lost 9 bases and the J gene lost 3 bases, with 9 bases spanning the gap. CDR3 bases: TGTGCCAGTTCCATGGGCTACAATGAGCAGTTCTTC. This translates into CASSMGYNEQFF.